This is a list of T cell receptor beta chains from one sample in a study of blood T cell repertoires in COVID-19. Clones were sequenced by immunoSEQ multiplex PCR, and TCRdb holds only the in-frame ones, with some missing. This sample has 250,000 or so clones, with about nine tenths found just once. The sample was peripheral blood. All receptors come from a young man with COVID-19, enrolled during active disease. The CDR3 runs from the conserved cysteine through the conserved F or W. The D gene is left open where the match is weak. Expanded clones get a size class; other rows say once, few or many, or leave the size out.

>TRBV27|TRBJ2-2|once|TRBD2
TGTGCCAGCAGTTTATCTTGGCGGGGGGGAAACACCGGGGAGCTGTTTTTT
CASSLSWRGGNTGELFF
>TRBV6-5|TRBJ1-3|-|-
TGTGCCAGCAGCCAAACTCGGGACTCTGGAAACACCATATATTTT
CASSQTRDSGNTIYF
>TRBV7-9|TRBJ2-5|-|TRBD1
TGTGCCAGCAGCATTTCGACAGGGTACCAAGAGACCCAGTACTTC
CASSISTGYQETQYF
>TRBV5-1|TRBJ2-7|few|-
TGCGCCAGCAGCCTCACTAGCCCTTCCTACGAGCAGTACTTC
CASSLTSPSYEQYF
>TRBV14|TRBJ2-7|-|-
TGTGCCAGCAGCCAGGGCCAGGCCTACGAGCAGTACTTC
CASSQGQAYEQYF
>TRBV19|TRBJ1-2|-|-
TGTGCCAGTAAGATCGGGGACAACCACCACTATGGCTACACCTTC
CASKIGDNHHYGYTF
>TRBV27|TRBJ2-1|-|TRBD2
TGTGCCAGCAGTTTGCGACTAGCGGGGGGCAATGAGCAGTTCTTC
CASSLRLAGGNEQFF
>TRBV29-1|TRBJ2-1|-|-
TGCAGCGTTGAAAACAGGGCAGGTTACAATGAGCAGTTCTTC
CSVENRAGYNEQFF
>TRBV5-4|TRBJ2-7|few|-
TGTGCCAGCAGCTTGGCCGGGGTAAGGACCTACGAGCAGTACTTC
CASSLAGVRTYEQYF
>TRBV4-1|TRBJ1-5|once|-
TGCGCCAGCAGCCAAGATTCAGGGGATTTAAATCAGCCCCAGCATTTT
CASSQDSGDLNQPQHF
>TRBV9|TRBJ2-6|-|TRBD1
TGTGCCAGCAGCGTAGCACAGGGGGCTGGGGCCAACGTCCTGACTTTC
CASSVAQGAGANVLTF
>TRBV30|TRBJ1-4|-|-
TGTGCCTGGAGTCGTTGGAGAGCAACAGGGCAGGAAAAACTGTTTTTT
CAWSRWRATGQEKLFF
>TRBV6-5|TRBJ1-5|-|-
TGTGCCAGCAGTTACTCGAGCCAGGGTGGTCAGCCCCAGCATTTT
CASSYSSQGGQPQHF
>TRBV2|TRBJ2-7|-|-
TGTGCCAGCAATCGGAGACCTTACGAGCAGTACTTC
CASNRRPYEQYF
>TRBV3-1/TRBV3-2|TRBJ2-7|-|TRBD2
TGTGCCAGCAGCCGGAGACTAGCGGATCGGGAGCAGTACTTC
CASSRRLADREQYF
>TRBV6-5|TRBJ1-1|-|-
TGTGCCAGCAGTTACTCGTTGGTCAGGGACACTGAAGCTTTCTTT
CASSYSLVRDTEAFF
>TRBV12-3/TRBV12-4|TRBJ2-7|once|TRBD2
TGTGCCAAAAGCGGGGAGCACTACGAGCAGTACTTC
CAKSGEHYEQYF
>TRBV6-1|TRBJ1-3|-|TRBD1
TGTGCCAGCAGTGAAGGCCGACAGGGGATCTCTGGAAACACCATATATTTT
CASSEGRQGISGNTIYF
>TRBV9|TRBJ2-1|-|-
TGTGCCAGCAGCACCGGAGGGAGCTCCTACAATGAGCAGTTCTTC
CASSTGGSSYNEQFF
>TRBV10-2|TRBJ1-1|once|-
TGCGCCAGCAGTTGGGACATAGAGAACACTGAAGCTTTCTTT
CASSWDIENTEAFF
>TRBV15|TRBJ2-2|-|-
TGTGCCACCAGCAGAGACAGGGAGAACACCGGGGAGCTGTTTTTT
CATSRDRENTGELFF
>TRBV7-7|TRBJ1-3|-|-
TGTGCCAGCAGCTCCGACACCTCTGGAAACACCATATATTTT
CASSSDTSGNTIYF
>TRBV12-5|TRBJ1-2|-|TRBD1
TGTGCTAGTGGTTTGGGACGGAGACAGGGGGGATATGGCTACACCTTC
CASGLGRRQGGYGYTF
>TRBV3-1/TRBV3-2|TRBJ1-3|-|TRBD1
TGTGCCAGCAGCCAAGCTGACAGGGGTGGAAACACCATATATTTT
CASSQADRGGNTIYF
>TRBV5-5|TRBJ1-5|once|TRBD1
TGTGCCAGCAGCAGGACAGGGGATAGCAATCAGCCCCAGCATTTT
CASSRTGDSNQPQHF
>TRBV23-1|TRBJ1-4|-|-
TGCGCCAGCAGCAACGGAAGGGGGATTGGGAATGAAAAACTGTTTTTT
CASSNGRGIGNEKLFF
>TRBV19|TRBJ1-5|-|-
TGTGCCAGTACTAGGGGCGGCAATCAGCCCCAGCATTTT
CASTRGGNQPQHF
>TRBV5-4|TRBJ1-2|-|TRBD1
TGTGCCAGCAGCCTAGACAGGGGAGGATTGGATGGCTACACCTTC
CASSLDRGGLDGYTF
>TRBV7-3|TRBJ2-6|-|TRBD1
TGTGCCAGCAGCCCAGGGACAGGGGGCATAGTTGGGGCCAACGTCCTGACTTTC
CASSPGTGGIVGANVLTF
>TRBV5-1|TRBJ2-7|-|TRBD1
TGCGCCAGCAGCTCTGGACAGGTAGTCCACGAGCAGTACTTC
CASSSGQVVHEQYF
>TRBV7-3|TRBJ2-3|-|-
TGTGCCAGCAGCTTAACGGGAGGGGGGGCAGATACGCAGTATTTT
CASSLTGGGADTQYF
>TRBV10-2|TRBJ2-1|once|-
TGCGCCACCTCGGGGGGCGGCTACAATGAGCAGTTCTTC
CATSGGGYNEQFF
>TRBV18|TRBJ1-1|few|TRBD1
TGTGCCAGCTCACGCGACAGGGTTCAGGAAGCTTTCTTT
CASSRDRVQEAFF
>TRBV7-2|TRBJ2-7|-|TRBD2
TGTGCCAGCAGTCGCGGGGGTGCCTCGTGGGAGCAGTACTTC
CASSRGGASWEQYF
>TRBV11-2|TRBJ2-5|-|TRBD2
TGTGCCAGCAGGTTGAGCGGGGCCCAAGAGACCCAGTACTTC
CASRLSGAQETQYF
>TRBV4-2|TRBJ1-1|-|TRBD1
TGTGCCAGCAGCCAGGGGAACAGGGGTGGAACTGAAGCTTTCTTT
CASSQGNRGGTEAFF
>TRBV7-9|TRBJ1-5|-|-
TGTGCCAGCAGCTTAGGGGTAGGGAGTAGCAATCAGCCCCAGCATTTT
CASSLGVGSSNQPQHF
>TRBV5-5|TRBJ2-6|once|TRBD1
TGTGCCAGCAGCCAAACGACAGGGGGTATCTCTGGAGCCAACGTCCTGACTTTC
CASSQTTGGISGANVLTF
>TRBV13|TRBJ1-4|-|-
TGTGCCAGCAGCTTAGGAAGGAGGGAGGAAAAACTGTTTTTT
CASSLGRREEKLFF
>TRBV15|TRBJ1-2|-|-
TGTGCCACCAGCGGGGCATCGGAGTCATGGGGCTATGGCTACACCTTC
CATSGASESWGYGYTF
>TRBV19|TRBJ1-2|-|TRBD1
TGTGCCAGTACCTCGGACAGGGGCTGGGGTGGCTACACCTTC
CASTSDRGWGGYTF
>TRBV18|TRBJ1-4|once|-
TGTGCCAGCTCACCCATAGAGGGGGTTAATGAAAAACTGTTTTTT
CASSPIEGVNEKLFF
>TRBV18|TRBJ1-2|-|-
TGTGCCAGCTCAACGGGGGGGGAGTACGGCTACACCTTC
CASSTGGEYGYTF
>TRBV19|TRBJ1-2|-|TRBD1
TGTGCCAGTAGTATTTCCGGGACAGACTATGGCTACACCTTC
CASSISGTDYGYTF
>TRBV7-6|TRBJ2-5|few|TRBD2
TGTGCCAGCAGCCACCGACTAGCGGAAGAGACCCAGTACTTC
CASSHRLAEETQYF